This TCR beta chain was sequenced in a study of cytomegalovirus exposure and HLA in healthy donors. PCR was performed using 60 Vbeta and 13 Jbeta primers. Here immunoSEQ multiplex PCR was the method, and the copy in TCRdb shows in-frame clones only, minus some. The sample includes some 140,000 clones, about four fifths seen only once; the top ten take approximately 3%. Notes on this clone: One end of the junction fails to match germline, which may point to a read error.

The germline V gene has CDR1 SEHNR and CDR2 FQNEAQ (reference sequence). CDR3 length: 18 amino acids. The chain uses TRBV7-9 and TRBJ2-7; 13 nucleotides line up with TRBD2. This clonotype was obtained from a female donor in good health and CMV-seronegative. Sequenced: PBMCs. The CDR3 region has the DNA TGTTCCAGCAGTTATGGGGGAGGGACTAGCGGGGCAGATTACGAGCAGTACTTC. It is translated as CSSSYGGGTSGADYEQYF.